This TCR beta chain is drawn from a study of tumor-infiltrating lymphocytes in primary liver carcinoma. Study outcomes and limitations: Blood's top-250-clone fraction was significantly lower than that of tumors (p = 0.039).

A note on this clonotype: Its antigen remains unknown. One end of the junction fails to match germline, which may point to a read error.

It was from around 18-30 mg of unsorted bulk tissue that RNA and DNA were co-extracted. Chronic HBV infection was present, with no prior treatment. The CDR3 is made up of 20 amino acids. Germline CDR1 and CDR2: SEHNR and FQNEAQ (reference sequence). From roughly 0.5 ug total RNA, TCR beta cDNA was generated with a primer in the constant region. Library construction for TCR beta comprised three nested multiplex PCR rounds performed with slightly modified ARM-PCR. Investigators reported that the first two PCR rounds, at around 9 cycles each, used TRBV1-TRBV30 forward primers with a C-beta reverse primer. TCRdb re-analysed the multiplex PCR reads in MiXCR, keeping a single row per CDR3 protein. The sample holds roughly 80,000 distinct CDR3 sequences, approximately 70% seen once.

The receptor was derived from a man aged 35 to 55 with primary liver carcinoma and hepatitis B virus infection. V and J are TRBV7-9 and TRBJ2-3; TRBD2 matches at 9 bases. Material for sequencing was tumor-adjacent normal liver tissue. The chain's CDR3 is CASSWPPGLAGGPASDAQYF. The CDR3, as DNA: TGTGCCAGTAGCTGGCCCCCGGGACTGGCGGGAGGGCCGGCTTCAGATGCGCAGTATTTT.